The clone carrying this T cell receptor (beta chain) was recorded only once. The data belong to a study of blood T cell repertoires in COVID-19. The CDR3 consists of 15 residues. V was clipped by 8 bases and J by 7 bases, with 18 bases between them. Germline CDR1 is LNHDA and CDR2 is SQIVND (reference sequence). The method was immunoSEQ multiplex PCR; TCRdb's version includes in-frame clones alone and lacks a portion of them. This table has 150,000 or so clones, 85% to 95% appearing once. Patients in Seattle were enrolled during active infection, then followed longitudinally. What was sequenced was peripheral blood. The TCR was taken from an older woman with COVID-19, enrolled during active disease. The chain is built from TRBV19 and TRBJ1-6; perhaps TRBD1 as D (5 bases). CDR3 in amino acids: CASSPGVIRNSPLHF. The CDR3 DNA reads TGTGCCAGTTCACCGGGGGTCATCCGCAATTCACCCCTCCACTTT.